The rows below give T cell receptor beta chains drawn from one sample of a study of cytomegalovirus exposure and HLA in healthy donors. Profiled with immunoSEQ multiplex PCR; TCRdb holds only in-frame clones, not every one. The sample carries under 110,000 clones, around 79% recorded once. Sample: PBMCs. These receptors were obtained from a woman in her forties in good health and CMV-seronegative. Both conserved end residues are part of each CDR3. Size is omitted from some rows. Given values are once, few, many or a class for expanded clones.

CDR3aa	abundance	j_gene	v_gene
CASSQRQAGTQYF	NA	TRBJ2-5	TRBV7-3
CASTRAANSNQPQHF	once	TRBJ1-5	TRBV23-1
CATSRGSSTEAFF	NA	TRBJ1-1	TRBV15
CAWSVSLLSSGGANEQYF	NA	TRBJ2-7	TRBV30
CSSSLEQKTQYF	few	TRBJ2-5	TRBV7-9
CASSVTGPYEQYF	once	TRBJ2-7	TRBV6-1
CASGGGSTDTQYF	NA	TRBJ2-3	TRBV4-2
CASSVAPRLAGSQETQYF	NA	TRBJ2-5	TRBV9
CASSLTPTSGGPADTQYF	once	TRBJ2-3	TRBV27
CASSLVSRANSPLHF	NA	TRBJ1-6	TRBV7-2
CAISDPGGNTDTQYF	NA	TRBJ2-3	TRBV10-3
CSVVVPQGIEKLFF	NA	TRBJ1-4	TRBV29-1
CASSFGRANEQFF	NA	TRBJ2-1	TRBV7-2
CASSHGAGFKNGYTF	once	TRBJ1-2	TRBV9
CASSFESSYEQYF	NA	TRBJ2-7	TRBV5-1
CASSFRRVEETQYF	NA	TRBJ2-5	TRBV7-9
CASSRSTGEQYF	NA	TRBJ2-7	TRBV6-6
CAISQGGGKAFF	few	TRBJ1-1	TRBV10-3
CAWSDRDNEKLFF	NA	TRBJ1-4	TRBV30
CASTNRGGESYEQYF	NA	TRBJ2-7	TRBV6-4
CASSVGFDEQYF	NA	NA	TRBV2
CASSLDGSGRGINEQFF	NA	TRBJ2-1	TRBV5-4
CASSRTGLAGGLYNEQFF	NA	TRBJ2-1	TRBV7-2
CANKINTGNTGELFF	NA	TRBJ2-2	TRBV7-9
CASSPLGTSVQETQYF	NA	TRBJ2-5	TRBV5-4
CASSLEGQGTAYGYTF	NA	TRBJ1-2	TRBV11-2
CATSRDLRGTEAFF	NA	TRBJ1-1	TRBV15
CAWSTGYGYTF	NA	TRBJ1-2	TRBV30
CASSLGRGQGDTEAFF	NA	TRBJ1-1	TRBV7-2
CASSQDMGKLGLLQETQYF	once	TRBJ2-5	TRBV4-2
CASSYSRGGGEQFF	NA	TRBJ2-1	TRBV6-5
CASSGPGTSGSSYEQYF	NA	NA	TRBV2
CASSVGRGGFANTGELFF	NA	TRBJ2-2	TRBV9
CASSYGQGAGELFF	NA	TRBJ2-2	TRBV6-5
CASSQGRSDTGELFF	NA	TRBJ2-2	TRBV4-2
CASRAGTGWAGNTIYF	few	TRBJ1-3	TRBV28
CASSEVRQGGNTIYF	NA	TRBJ1-3	TRBV6-1
CASSTSRDRGNEQYF	NA	TRBJ2-7	TRBV7-9
CAIKEAGGLYNEQFF	NA	TRBJ2-1	TRBV10-3
CASSRTGDPWEQYF	NA	TRBJ2-7	TRBV19
CARGGQTSADTQYF	once	TRBJ2-3	TRBV30
CSSSPWTDNSPLHF	NA	TRBJ1-6	TRBV7-9
CASSQALFGGANEKLFF	NA	TRBJ1-4	TRBV14
CASSQTRDQPQHF	NA	TRBJ1-5	TRBV6-5
CASSAGGSMYEQYF	NA	NA	TRBV9
CASSYGQGRQPQHF	NA	TRBJ1-5	TRBV6-6
CASSFNSGGTDTQYF	once	TRBJ2-3	TRBV11-2
CASTSRQGYLVDTQYF	NA	TRBJ2-3	TRBV6-6
CSVEGQGFYEQYF	NA	TRBJ2-7	TRBV29-1
CASSLLNPQGAWGETQYF	NA	TRBJ2-5	TRBV11-2
CASSTVPEGYEQYF	few	TRBJ2-7	TRBV6-5
CASSRRTGPNYGYTF	NA	TRBJ1-2	TRBV18
CASSFTSGGYNEQFF	NA	TRBJ2-1	TRBV7-3
CASSLATGIISTDTQYF	NA	TRBJ2-3	TRBV27
CASSQAGATYEQYF	NA	NA	TRBV7-2